Each of the 25 T cell receptor beta chains below was sequenced from the same sample in a study of STAT5B mutations in CD4+ large granular lymphocyte leukemia. The table came from immunoSEQ multiplex PCR; TCRdb's copy has only in-frame clones and leaves some out. The table lists around 30,000 clones, roughly 82% of them singletons, with around 2.1% in the top ten. The specimen was CD4+ T cells from blood buffy coats. The receptors stem from a human donor in good health.

This clone has only one observation. J is TRBJ2-7 and V is TRBV20-1; D not resolved. Germline-derived CDR1 and CDR2 are DFQATT and SNEGSKA (reference sequence). V was pared by 0 bases and J by 5 bases, with 5 bases between. The CDR3 has 11 amino acids. CDR3 DNA sequence: TGCAGTGCTAGAGATCTCAACGAGCAGTACTTC. Translation: CSARDLNEQYF.

This chain uses TRBV5-6 with TRBJ2-7; a weak D match, TRBD2 (5 bases). CDR1 and CDR2 (germline): SGHDT, YYEEEE. This CDR3 has 16 amino acids. The V and J ends lost 1 base and 0 bases respectively, with 14 bases between them. The DNA of the CDR3 is TGTGCCAGCAGCTTGTTGGGCAGGAGGAGCTCCTACGAGCAGTACTTC. Translation gives CASSLLGRRSSYEQYF. Using reference TRBV5-6 and TRBJ2-7 for the parts outside the CDR3, the full variable domain is DAGVTQSPTHLIKTRGQQVTLRCSPKSGHDTVSWYQQALGQGPQFIFQYYEEEERQRGNFPDRFSGHQFPNYSSELNVNALLLGDSALYLCASSLLGRRSSYEQYFGPGTRLTVT.

This chain uses TRBV5-1 with TRBJ2-3; D possibly corresponds to TRBD1 (6 bases). CDR3 length: 15 residues. CDR1 is SGHRS and CDR2 is YFSETQ in the germline V gene. V was trimmed by 0 bases and J by 2 bases, leaving 10 bases between them. CDR3 nucleotides: TGCGCCAGCAGCTTGGTGGGGGCCTCCACAGATACGCAGTATTTT. This translates into CASSLVGASTDTQYF. Complete variable domain (other parts from reference TRBV5-1 and TRBJ2-3): KAGVTQTPRYLIKTRGQQVTLSCSPISGHRSVSWYQQTPGQGLQFLFEYFSETQRNKGNFPGRFSGRQFSNSRSEMNVSTLELGDSALYLCASSLVGASTDTQYFGPGTRLTVL.

This chain joins TRBV7-2 and TRBJ2-2, with 8 bases matching TRBD1. There are 16 residues in the CDR3. The germline CDR1 and CDR2 sequences are SGHTA and FQGNSA. Unmatched junction bases numbered 3, after V lost 3 bases and J lost 0 bases. The CDR3 loop reads CASSFRTGPNTGELFF. The CDR3 DNA is TGTGCCAGCAGCTTTCGGACAGGGCCGAACACCGGGGAGCTGTTTTTT.

V gene TRBV7-2 combines with J gene TRBJ2-3; D is unresolved. Germline V gives CDR1 SGHTA, CDR2 FQGNSA. V gave up 5 bases and J gave up 5 bases, with 14 bases separating them. This CDR3 comprises 14 residues. The CDR3: CASSPLSSVDTQYF. The CDR3 nucleotides are TGTGCCAGCAGCCCCCTATCATCCGTAGATACGCAGTATTTT.

The chain recombines TRBV9 with TRBJ2-1; 9 bases are a match to TRBD2. V shed 0 bases and J 14 bases; nucleotides not matched to a gene: 9. Germline V gene lookup returns CDR1 SGDLS and CDR2 YYNGEE. There are 14 residues in the CDR3. This CDR3 reads CASSVGVLGLAKFF. CDR3 DNA: TGTGCCAGCAGCGTAGGGGTTTTGGGACTAGCAAAGTTCTTC.

V is TRBV7-8 and J is TRBJ2-7; TRBD2 is a possible D gene (6 bases). CDR3 length equals 15 residues. The V gene's germline CDR1 is SGHVS and CDR2 FQNEAQ. The ends were cut back, 5 bases at V and 2 bases at J, with 16 bases in the middle. The CDR3 region is CASSPGLGITYEQYF. CDR3 nucleotides: TGTGCCAGCAGCCCGGGACTGGGGATAACCTACGAGCAGTACTTC.

This sequence joins TRBV6-6 and TRBJ2-5; D gene uncertain. The tail of the sequence fits TRBJ2-7 better, so the J call may be wrong. The CDR3 consists of 11 residues. Germline-derived CDR1 and CDR2 are MNHNY and SVGAGI (reference sequence). The CDR3 nucleotides read TGTGCCAGCAGTTCTACAGACGAGCAGTACTTC. This codes for CASSSTDEQYF.

The sample holds a few counts of this clone. This rearrangement joins TRBV19 to TRBJ2-2, with unresolved D. The CDR3 runs 13 residues. The ends were cut back, 8 bases at V and 4 bases at J, with 11 bases in the middle. In germline, CDR1 is LNHDA, CDR2 SQIVND (reference sequence). The CDR3 here is CASCPGSTGELFF. As DNA, the CDR3 is TGTGCCAGTTGTCCAGGTTCCACCGGGGAGCTGTTTTTT.

The CDR3 reads CASSYRGNEQYF. CDR3 nucleotide sequence: TGTGCCAGCAGTTACAGGGGCAACGAGCAGTACTTC. The chain couples TRBV6-5 to TRBJ2-7; D perhaps matches TRBD1 (5 bases). The CDR3 is 12 residues long. The germline V gene has CDR1 MNHEY and CDR2 SVGAGI. Trimming left V 2 bases short and J 5 bases short, with 7 bases between.

This chain connects TRBV7-7 to TRBJ2-1, with a possible D match to TRBD1 (5 bases). The CDR3 contains 15 residues. Deletions cut 5 bases from V and 0 bases from J, with 11 bases between. CDR1 is SSHAT, CDR2 FNYEAQ, per germline (reference sequence). The CDR3 reads CASSKDMSSYNEQFF. The CDR3 nucleotides are TGTGCCAGCAGCAAGGACATGAGCTCCTACAATGAGCAGTTCTTC. The variable domain in full, completed from reference TRBV7-7 and TRBJ2-1, reads GAGVSQSPRYKVTKRGQDVTLRCDPISSHATLYWYQQALGQGPEFLTYFNYEAQPDKSGLPSDRFSAERPEGSISTLTIQRTEQRDSAMYRCASSKDMSSYNEQFFGPGTRLTVL.

V and J are TRBV14 and TRBJ2-1; 8 bases map to TRBD2. CDR3 length: 14 residues. With 1 base clipped from V and 11 bases from J, the junction kept 7 bases outside the gene matches. Germline lookup yields CDR1 SGHDN and CDR2 FVKESK. CDR3 loop: CASSQGTLAGQQFF. The DNA for the CDR3 is TGTGCCAGCAGCCAAGGGACTTTAGCGGGACAGCAGTTCTTC.

The chain couples TRBV18 to TRBJ1-1; perhaps TRBD1 as D (6 bases). Trimming left V 4 bases short and J 11 bases short, with 23 bases between. CDR1 is KGHSH, CDR2 LQKENI, per germline. This CDR3 contains 15 residues. In DNA form, the CDR3 reads TGTGCCAGCTCACTTTCATCGTCAGGGGATGATGGGGCTTTCTTT. Translation gives CASSLSSSGDDGAFF. The variable domain in full, completed from reference TRBV18 and TRBJ1-1, reads NAGVMQNPRHLVRRRGQEARLRCSPMKGHSHVYWYRQLPEEGLKFMVYLQKENIIDESGMPKERFSAEFPKEGPSILRIQQVVRGDSAAYFCASSLSSSGDDGAFFGQGTRLTVV.

The chain links TRBV9 to TRBJ1-2; D is ambiguous. V lost 0 bases and J lost 9, with 12 bases in between. This CDR3 is built from 13 residues. The germline gives CDR1 SGDLS, CDR2 YYNGEE. The CDR3 DNA is TGTGCCAGCAGCGTAGTGGACGGGTCGAGCTACACCTTC. It yields the protein CASSVVDGSSYTF.

V gene TRBV28 combines with J gene TRBJ2-5; either TRBD1 or TRBD2 may supply D (6 bases each). Trimming pared 6 bases from V and 11 bases from J, leaving 16 bases between. The germline CDR1 and CDR2 sequences are MDHEN and SYDVKM. This CDR3 region has 12 residues. The CDR3 region has the DNA TGTGCCAGCAGGCAACAGGGAGGAGAGCAGTACTTC. Translated: CASRQQGGEQYF.

This chain uses TRBV10-2 with TRBJ1-1; unclear D gene. The CDR3 totals 14 residues. CDR1 is WSHSY, CDR2 SAAADI, per germline. The ends were cut back, 7 bases at V and 2 bases at J, with 14 bases in the middle. CDR3 amino acids: CASTPGGANTEAFF. In DNA, the CDR3 is TGCGCCAGCACCCCCGGCGGCGCTAACACTGAAGCTTTCTTT.

The chain has TRBV9 and TRBJ2-7; D gene ambiguous. CDR3 length equals 14 residues. Looked up from germline, CDR1 is SGDLS and CDR2 is YYNGEE. V was cut by 4 bases and J by 7 bases, with 18 bases left in between. This CDR3 reads CASSPMGTLGEQYF. CDR3 in DNA: TGTGCCAGCAGCCCCATGGGAACCTTGGGGGAGCAGTACTTC.

V gene TRBV10-2 combines with J gene TRBJ2-1; unclear D gene. Trimming cost V 8 bases and J 6 bases, with 8 bases left between them. CDR3 length: 11 residues. CDR1 and CDR2 (germline): WSHSY, SAAADI. This CDR3 reads CASELANEQFF. CDR3 in DNA: TGCGCCAGCGAACTCGCCAATGAGCAGTTCTTC.

The chain is built from TRBV14 and TRBJ2-1, with 9 bases matching TRBD2. There are 16 residues in the CDR3. J gave up 4 bases and V 1 base, and 5 bases lay outside the gene matches. The V gene's germline CDR1 is SGHDN and CDR2 FVKESK. The CDR3 loop is CASSQALAGRYNEQFF. The CDR3 coding sequence is TGTGCCAGCAGCCAAGCGCTAGCGGGGAGATACAATGAGCAGTTCTTC. Variable domain in full (rest from reference TRBV14 and TRBJ2-1): EAGVTQFPSHSVIEKGQTVTLRCDPISGHDNLYWYRRVMGKEIKFLLHFVKESKQDESGMPNNRFLAERTGGTYSTLKVQPAELEDSGVYFCASSQALAGRYNEQFFGPGTRLTVL.

The rearrangement joins TRBV7-2 to TRBJ2-1; 7 positions agree with TRBD1. J was trimmed by 8 bases and V by 4 bases; bases with no gene match: 11. This CDR3 has 15 residues. The germline CDR1 and CDR2 sequences are SGHTA and FQGNSA. CDR3 in amino acids: CASSSQGVAEDEQFF. The CDR3 nucleotides are TGTGCCAGCAGCTCCCAGGGGGTTGCTGAGGATGAGCAGTTCTTC.

V gene TRBV6-1 combines with J gene TRBJ1-2; 7 bases map to TRBD1. The CDR3 totals 14 residues. The V segment lost 3 bases and the J segment 2 bases; nucleotides outside the gene matches: 3. Germline V CDR1 and CDR2: MNHNS, SASEGT. CDR3 bases: TGTGCCAGCAGTGATACAGGGGCCAACTATGGCTACACCTTC. It yields the protein CASSDTGANYGYTF.

This clone was detected only once. CDR3 sequence: CASSLEGGGANVLTF. In DNA form, the CDR3 reads TGCGCCAGCAGCTTAGAGGGTGGTGGGGCCAACGTCCTGACTTTC. The rearrangement links TRBV5-1 to TRBJ2-6, with a possible D match to TRBD2 (5 bases). Trimming removed 2 bases at V and 3 bases at J, with 9 bases between. Germline loops: CDR1 SGHRS, CDR2 YFSETQ. The CDR3 length is 15 residues.

The V call is TRBV18, the J call TRBJ1-1; D uncertain. Trimming took off 0 bases at V and 2 bases at J, with 10 bases between the two ends. CDR1 is KGHSH, CDR2 LQKENI, per germline. This CDR3 region has 15 residues. The CDR3 DNA follows: TGTGCCAGCTCACCACCGGTGGCACCTAACACTGAAGCTTTCTTT. It codes for CASSPPVAPNTEAFF.

This clone was seen just once. The chain combines TRBV6-1 with TRBJ1-2; D is possibly TRBD1 (6 bases). This CDR3 is built from 16 residues. V lost 0 bases, J lost 0 bases, and 11 bases lay in between. CDR1 and CDR2 from the germline V gene are MNHNS and SASEGT. The CDR3 loop reads CASSEALRGANYGYTF. The CDR3, as DNA: TGTGCCAGCAGTGAAGCCCTCAGGGGCGCTAACTATGGCTACACCTTC.

The chain is built from TRBV11-2 and TRBJ1-1, with 8 bases matching TRBD1. The germline gives CDR1 SGHAT, CDR2 FQNNGV. Losses at the gene ends were 5 bases for V and 1 base for J; bases not matched to a gene: 3. The CDR3 runs 14 residues. The CDR3 nucleotides read TGTGCCAGCAGCAGACAGGGGAGGAACACTGAAGCTTTCTTT. Its protein is CASSRQGRNTEAFF. The variable domain in full, with the rest retrieved from reference TRBV11-2 and TRBJ1-1, is EAGVAQSPRYKIIEKRQSVAFWCNPISGHATLYWYQQILGQGPKLLIQFQNNGVVDDSQLPKDRFSAERLKGVDSTLKIQPAKLEDSAVYLCASSRQGRNTEAFFGQGTRLTVV.